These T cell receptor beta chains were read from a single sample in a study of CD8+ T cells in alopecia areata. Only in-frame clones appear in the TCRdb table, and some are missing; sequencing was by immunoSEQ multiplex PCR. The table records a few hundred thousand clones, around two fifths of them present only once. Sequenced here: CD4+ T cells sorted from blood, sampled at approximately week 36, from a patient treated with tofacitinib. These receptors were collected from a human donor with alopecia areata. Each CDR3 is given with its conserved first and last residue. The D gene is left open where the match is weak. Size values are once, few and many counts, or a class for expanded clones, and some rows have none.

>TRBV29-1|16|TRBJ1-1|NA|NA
TGCAGCGTTGAAGATCGCCGGACGCTAATTTGGCCTGAAGCTTTCTTT
CSVEDRRTLIWPEAFF
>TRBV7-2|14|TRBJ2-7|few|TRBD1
TGTGCCAGCAGCTTCGAGACAGGGATCTACGAGCAGTACTTC
CASSFETGIYEQYF
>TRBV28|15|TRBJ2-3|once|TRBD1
TGTGCCAGCAGGCCCGGGACAGGGATGACAGATACGCAGTATTTT
CASRPGTGMTDTQYF
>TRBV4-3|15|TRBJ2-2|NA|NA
TGCGCCAGCAGCCGAGACAGGCCCCTCGGCGGGGAGCTGTTTTTT
CASSRDRPLGGELFF
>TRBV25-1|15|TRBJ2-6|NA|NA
TGTGCCAGCAGTGAACAGGGCTCTGGGGCCAACGTCCTGACTTTC
CASSEQGSGANVLTF
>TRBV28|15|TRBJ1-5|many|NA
TGTGCCAGCAGCTACAGGACCCTTGGGGATCAGCCCCAGCATTTT
CASSYRTLGDQPQHF
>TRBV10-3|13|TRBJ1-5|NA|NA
TGTGCCATCAGCGGGGGACCGGATCAGCCCCAGCATTTT
CAISGGPDQPQHF
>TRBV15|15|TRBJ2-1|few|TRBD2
TGTGCCACCGGGGAGCGGGAGAGGGTCAGAAATGAGCAGTTCTTC
CATGERERVRNEQFF
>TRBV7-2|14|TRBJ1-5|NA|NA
TGTGCCAGCAGCCAGCGGGCAGGCTCTCAGCCCCAGCATTTT
CASSQRAGSQPQHF
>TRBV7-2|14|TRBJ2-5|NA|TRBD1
TGTGCCAGCAGCTTTGGGACAGGGAAAGAGACCCAGTACTTC
CASSFGTGKETQYF
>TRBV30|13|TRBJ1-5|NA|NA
TGTGCCTGGAACTCGGGGGTCAATCAGCCCCAGCATTTT
CAWNSGVNQPQHF
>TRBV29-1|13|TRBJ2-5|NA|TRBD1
TGCAGCGTAAAAGACAGGGGCCGGGGGACCCAGTACTTC
CSVKDRGRGTQYF
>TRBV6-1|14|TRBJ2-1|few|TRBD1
TGTGCCAGCAGCCCACAGGGGGACTACAATGAGCAGTTCTTC
CASSPQGDYNEQFF
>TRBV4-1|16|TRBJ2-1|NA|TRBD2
TGCGCCAGCAGCCTGCCGACTAGCGGGAGCGGCAATGAGCAGTTCTTC
CASSLPTSGSGNEQFF
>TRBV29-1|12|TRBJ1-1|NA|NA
TGCAGCGCCAACAGAGTGAACACTGAAGCTTTCTTT
CSANRVNTEAFF
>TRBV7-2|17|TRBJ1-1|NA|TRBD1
TGTGCCAGCAGCTATGGGACAGGGGATGGAACTAACACTGAAGCTTTCTTT
CASSYGTGDGTNTEAFF
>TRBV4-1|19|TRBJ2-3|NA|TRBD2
TGCGCCAGCAGCCGATCAATCCGGACTAGCGGGGTGAGCACAGATACGCAGTATTTT
CASSRSIRTSGVSTDTQYF
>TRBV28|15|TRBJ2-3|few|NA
TGTGCCAGCAGTTTATCAGCAGGTCCCACAGATACGCAGTATTTT
CASSLSAGPTDTQYF
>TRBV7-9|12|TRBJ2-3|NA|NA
TGTGCCAGCAGCCAGGGCGCAGATACGCAGTATTTT
CASSQGADTQYF
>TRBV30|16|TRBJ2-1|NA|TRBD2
TGTGCCTGGGGAGGGGGACTAGCGGCCTCCTACAATGAGCAGTTCTTC
CAWGGGLAASYNEQFF
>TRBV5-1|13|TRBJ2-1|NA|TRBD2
TGCGCCAGCAGACTAGCGGGAGGAAATGAGCAGTTCTTC
CASRLAGGNEQFF
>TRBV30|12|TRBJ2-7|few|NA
TGTGCCTGGACCCAAGGATCCTACGAGCAGTACTTC
CAWTQGSYEQYF
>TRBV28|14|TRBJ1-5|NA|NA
TGTGCCAGCAGTTGGGGGCTCAGCAATCAGCCCCAGCATTTT
CASSWGLSNQPQHF
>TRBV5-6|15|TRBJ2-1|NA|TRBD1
TGTGCCAGCAGCTTCGACAGGGGGACTACTAATGAGCAGTTCTTC
CASSFDRGTTNEQFF
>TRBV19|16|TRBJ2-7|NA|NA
TGTGCCAGTAACGACCGCCACTTGGGCAGGGCCTACGAGCAGTACTTC
CASNDRHLGRAYEQYF
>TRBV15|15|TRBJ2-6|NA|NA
TGTGCCACCAGCCTACAGGTCTCTGGGGCCAACGTCCTGACTTTC
CATSLQVSGANVLTF
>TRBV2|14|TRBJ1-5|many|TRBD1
TGTGCCAGCAGAAGACAGGGGCCAAATCAGCCCCAGCATTTT
CASRRQGPNQPQHF
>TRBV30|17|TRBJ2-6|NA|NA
TGTGCCTGGAGTGTTACAGGGTCCGAGGTTGGGGCCAACGTCCTGACTTTC
CAWSVTGSEVGANVLTF
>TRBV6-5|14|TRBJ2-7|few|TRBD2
TGTGCCAGCAGGTCTAGCGGGAGGTTGTACGAGCAGTACTTC
CASRSSGRLYEQYF
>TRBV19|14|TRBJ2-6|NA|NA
TGTGCCAGTACGGAGCTTTTTGGGGCCAACGTCCTGACTTTC
CASTELFGANVLTF
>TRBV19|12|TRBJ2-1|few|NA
TGTGCCACCTCCTTGTTGGGGTATGAGCAGTTCTTC
CATSLLGYEQFF
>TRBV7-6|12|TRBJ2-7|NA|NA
TGTGCCAGCAGCGCTGGACGGTACGAGCAGTACTTC
CASSAGRYEQYF